This T cell receptor beta chain is drawn from a study of T cell responses to AZD1222 COVID-19 vaccine. The CDR3 is 14 residues long. V dropped 9 bases and J dropped 3; count of bases not matched to a gene: 4. Germline CDR1 LNHDA, CDR2 SQIVND (reference sequence). TCRdb's copy holds only in-frame clones and misses some; the assay was immunoSEQ multiplex PCR. Of some 98,000 clones listed, roughly 88% are singletons. The chain couples TRBV19 to TRBJ1-6; 8 bases line up with TRBD1. The TCR originated in an adult in good health. Sequencing used peripheral blood, obtained on day 0 of AZD1222 vaccination. The CDR3 sequence: CASDTGGYNSPLHF. Written as DNA, the CDR3 is TGTGCCAGCGACACAGGGGGCTATAATTCACCCCTCCACTTT. The full variable domain, in which reference TRBV19 and TRBJ1-6 provide the parts outside the CDR3, is DGGITQSPKYLFRKEGQNVTLSCEQNLNHDAMYWYRQDPGQGLRLIYYSQIVNDFQKGDIAEGYSVSREKKESFPLTVTSAQKNPTAFYLCASDTGGYNSPLHFGNGTRLTVT.